The source of this T cell receptor (beta chain) is a study of T cell responses to AZD1222 COVID-19 vaccine. The CDR3 runs to 13 residues. Germline V gene lookup returns CDR1 SGHRS and CDR2 YFSETQ. V shed 5 bases and J shed 0 bases, with 8 bases lying between them. Assay used: immunoSEQ multiplex PCR; TCRdb lists only in-frame clones, some missing. The repertoire includes 150,000 to 200,000 clones, more than 85% of them detected once, and less than 5.5% sits in the top ten. The starting material was peripheral blood, obtained on day 0 of AZD1222 vaccination. This sequence originates from an adult in good health. The gene calls are TRBV5-1 and TRBJ1-1; D gene unclear. The CDR3 region is CASSPYMNTEAFF. CDR3 coding DNA: TGCGCCAGCAGTCCATATATGAACACTGAAGCTTTCTTT.